Listed below are T cell receptor beta chains from one sample, sequenced in a study of neurological immune-mediated disorders. MiXCR was run by TCRdb on the 5' RACE reads, yielding one entry per CDR3 protein. Altogether 25,000 to 30,000 distinct CDR3 sequences are present, 3% to 3.5% being singletons, with the ten largest covering 7% to 8.5%. Source material: PBMCs. These TCRs come from a woman in her 30s with multiple sclerosis. CDR3s include the opening cysteine and the closing phenylalanine or tryptophan. A D gene is named only where the DNA matches it firmly. Expanded clones are given a class, and other clones once, few, many or no size at all.

>.|TRBJ2-7|many|16|TRBV20-1
TGCAGTGCTCCCCGGGACGGTACTGGAGAATCCAAAGAGCAGTACTTC
CSAPRDGTGESKEQYF
>TRBD1|TRBJ1-2|many|18|TRBV7-2
TGTGCCAGCAGCTCCGACCGGGACAGGGGAATGTCTAACTATGGCTACACCTTC
CASSSDRDRGMSNYGYTF
>TRBD2|TRBJ2-5|many|19|TRBV5-1
TGCGCCAGCAGCTTGGGTTCCGGACTAGCGGGGGATATTGCGGAGACCCAGTACTTC
CASSLGSGLAGDIAETQYF
>.|TRBJ2-1|many|13|TRBV20-1
TGCAGTGCTAGAGAGACTCCGGGTGGAGAGCAGTTCTTC
CSARETPGGEQFF
>TRBD2|TRBJ2-7|many|15|TRBV7-2
TGTGCCAGCAGCGATAGCGGGTCCGTCTCCTACGAGCAGTACTTC
CASSDSGSVSYEQYF
>.|TRBJ1-2|many|11|TRBV20-1
TGCAGTGCCTATCCTAACTATGGCTACACCTTC
CSAYPNYGYTF
>.|TRBJ2-7|many|14|TRBV15
TGTGCCACCAGCAGATCGACAGGGAGGTACGAGCAGTACTTC
CATSRSTGRYEQYF
>TRBD1|TRBJ1-2|many|16|TRBV5-1
TGCGCCAGCAGCTTGGGGGGTCAACAGGGGCGCTATGGCTACACCTTC
CASSLGGQQGRYGYTF
>TRBD1|TRBJ1-6|many|14|TRBV7-2
TGTGCCAGCAGCGCGGGACAGAATAATTCACCCCTCCACTTT
CASSAGQNNSPLHF
>.|TRBJ1-6|many|11|TRBV20-1
TGCAGTGCTAGAGAGGGGGTATCCCTCCACTTT
CSAREGVSLHF
>.|TRBJ2-1|many|17|TRBV5-1
TGCGCCAGCAGCTTGGTCGGGGGCGGATATATGTACAATGAGCAGTTCTTC
CASSLVGGGYMYNEQFF
>.|TRBJ2-1|many|14|TRBV12-3/TRBV12-4
TGTGCCAGCAGGCCTAGGGGCTCCTACAATGAGCAGTTCTTC
CASRPRGSYNEQFF
>.|TRBJ1-2|.|18|TRBV14
TGTGCCAGCAGCCAAGGAAGGGTCCAGGGCGGCCAAGCGTACGGCTACACCTTC
CASSQGRVQGGQAYGYTF
>.|TRBJ2-3|.|16|TRBV10-3
TGTGCCATCAGTGAGTCGTCCCTGAGACCCACAGATACGCAGTATTTT
CAISESSLRPTDTQYF
>TRBD1|TRBJ2-3|medium-sized|15|TRBV20-1
TGCAGTGCTATTTTTCGGACAGGGAGCACAGATACGCAGTATTTT
CSAIFRTGSTDTQYF
>.|TRBJ2-7|many|13|TRBV5-6
TGTGCCAGCAGCTTGGCCTGGGGACACGAGCAGTACTTC
CASSLAWGHEQYF
>.|TRBJ1-2|many|14|TRBV5-1
TGCGCCAGCAGCTCACGGGGCAGGGAGATTGGCTACACCTTC
CASSSRGREIGYTF
>.|TRBJ2-3|many|12|TRBV20-1
TGCAGTGCTTACCCCGAGGCAGATACGCAGTATTTT
CSAYPEADTQYF
>.|TRBJ2-7|many|14|TRBV12-3/TRBV12-4
TGTGCCAGCACCTTAACAGGGCTTTCCTACGAGCAGTACTTC
CASTLTGLSYEQYF
>.|TRBJ2-1|many|14|TRBV3-1
TGTGCCAGCAGCCAAGTCCGGGACGGGGATGAGCAGTTCTTC
CASSQVRDGDEQFF
>TRBD1|TRBJ2-7|many|15|TRBV6-6
TGTGCCAGCAGTTACGGAGGGGACAGGGGGTCCGAGCAGTACTTC
CASSYGGDRGSEQYF
>.|TRBJ2-7|many|17|TRBV18
TGTGCCAGCTCACCGGAGCTCGGGGGCCCAATCTCCTACGAGCAGTACTTC
CASSPELGGPISYEQYF
>.|TRBJ2-7|.|12|TRBV20-1
TGCAGGGTATGGGGGGGCCGGGACGAGCAGTACTTC
CRVWGGRDEQYF
>.|TRBJ1-1|many|13|TRBV15
TGTGCCACCAGCAGAGACCCGAACACTGAAGCTTTCTTT
CATSRDPNTEAFF
>.|TRBJ2-5|many|14|TRBV7-2
TGTGCCAGCAGCTTCGAAATATTGGAGCAGAGACAGTACTTC
CASSFEILEQRQYF
>.|TRBJ1-1|many|13|TRBV6-2/TRBV6-3
TGTGCCAGCAGTCCCTTCCAGAACACTGAAGCTTTCTTT
CASSPFQNTEAFF
>TRBD1|TRBJ1-5|many|16|TRBV7-2
TGTGCCAGCAGCTCACAGGGGGGGCTAGCCCATCAGCCCCAGCATTTT
CASSSQGGLAHQPQHF
>TRBD1|TRBJ2-1|many|14|TRBV7-9
TGTGCCAGCAGCCCGCAGGGGGAGAGGAATGAGCAGTTCTTC
CASSPQGERNEQFF
>TRBD2|TRBJ2-7|many|12|TRBV18
TGTGCCAGCTCACCTCGGGGGGGGGAGCAGTACTTC
CASSPRGGEQYF
>TRBD2|TRBJ2-3|.|12|TRBV28
TGTGCCAGCAGGGTCGGGAGGGAAACGCAGTATTTT
CASRVGRETQYF
>.|TRBJ2-1|many|15|TRBV6-5
TGTGCCAGCAGTTACTCGAGACAGGCCTACAATGAGCAGTTCTTC
CASSYSRQAYNEQFF
>.|TRBJ2-3|many|14|TRBV6-1
TGTGCCAGCAGTGTGTCAGGGGGGACAGATACGCAGTATTTT
CASSVSGGTDTQYF
>.|TRBJ2-1|many|13|TRBV5-1
TGCGCCAGCAGCTTAGGCATATACAATGAGCAGTTCTTC
CASSLGIYNEQFF
>.|TRBJ2-1|.|13|TRBV29-1
TGCAGCGTCTCTACAGGGAAGCGAAATGAGCAGTTCTTC
CSVSTGKRNEQFF
>TRBD1|TRBJ1-2|many|14|TRBV20-1
TGCAGTGCTAGAGGACAGGGCAGCGTTGGGGGCTACACCTTC
CSARGQGSVGGYTF
>.|TRBJ2-1|many|16|TRBV5-1
TGCGCCAGCAGCTTGGCCGGGGGGCGCCCCTACAATGAGCAGTTCTTC
CASSLAGGRPYNEQFF
>.|TRBJ1-1|many|15|TRBV7-2
TGTGCCAGCAGCTTCCCGAGGCCCCTGTGGACTGAAGCTTTCTTT
CASSFPRPLWTEAFF
>.|TRBJ1-5|.|13|TRBV10-3
TGTGCCATCAGTAGGGGGAACAATCAGCCCCAGAATTTT
CAISRGNNQPQNF
>TRBD1|TRBJ1-5|many|17|TRBV20-1
TGCAGTGCTAGAGACCGGACAGGGGGTATTAGCAATCAGCCCCAGCATTTT
CSARDRTGGISNQPQHF
>.|TRBJ2-6|many|16|TRBV5-6
TGTGCCAGCAGCTTGGGTCAAACCCTTGGGGCCAACGTCCTGACTTTC
CASSLGQTLGANVLTF
>.|TRBJ1-6|many|15|TRBV28
TGTGCCAGCAGTTTGTGGGGAGAGGCCATTTCACCCCTCCACTTT
CASSLWGEAISPLHF
>TRBD1|TRBJ2-5|many|14|TRBV30
TGTGCCTGGAGCAGAGACAGGGGGCGTGAGACCCAGTACTTC
CAWSRDRGRETQYF
>.|TRBJ1-6|few|16|TRBV12-3/TRBV12-4
TGTGCCAGCAGCCTCCGTAGGGACATTTATAATTCACCCCTCCACTTT
CASSLRRDIYNSPLHF